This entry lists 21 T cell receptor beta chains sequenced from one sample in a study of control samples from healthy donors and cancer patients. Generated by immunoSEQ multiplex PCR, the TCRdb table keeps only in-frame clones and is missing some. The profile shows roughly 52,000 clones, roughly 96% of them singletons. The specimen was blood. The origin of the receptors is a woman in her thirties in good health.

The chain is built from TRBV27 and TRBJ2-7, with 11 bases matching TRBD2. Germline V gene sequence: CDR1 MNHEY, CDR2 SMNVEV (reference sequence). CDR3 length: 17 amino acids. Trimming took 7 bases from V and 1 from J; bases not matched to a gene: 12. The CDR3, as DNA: TGTGCCAGCAAAGCAGGACTAGCGGGCTTTGGGTCCTACGAGCAGTACTTC. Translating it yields CASKAGLAGFGSYEQYF.

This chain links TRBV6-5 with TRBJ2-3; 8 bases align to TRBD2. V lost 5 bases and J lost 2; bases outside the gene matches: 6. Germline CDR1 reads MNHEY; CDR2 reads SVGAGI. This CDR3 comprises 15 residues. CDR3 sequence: CASSTTSGNTDTQYF. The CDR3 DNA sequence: TGTGCCAGCAGTACTACTAGCGGTAACACAGATACGCAGTATTTT.

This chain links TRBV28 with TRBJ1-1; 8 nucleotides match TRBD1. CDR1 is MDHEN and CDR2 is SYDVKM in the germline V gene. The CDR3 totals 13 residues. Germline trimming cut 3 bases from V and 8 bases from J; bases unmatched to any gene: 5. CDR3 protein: CASSFPDRVEAFF. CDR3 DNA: TGTGCCAGCAGTTTCCCGGACAGGGTGGAAGCTTTCTTT.

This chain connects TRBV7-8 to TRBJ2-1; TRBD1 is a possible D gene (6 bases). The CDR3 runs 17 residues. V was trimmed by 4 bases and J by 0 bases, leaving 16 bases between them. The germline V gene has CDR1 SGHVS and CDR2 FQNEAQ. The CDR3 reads CASSSYRASSSYNEQFF. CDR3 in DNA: TGTGCCAGCAGCTCATACAGGGCTTCAAGCTCCTACAATGAGCAGTTCTTC.

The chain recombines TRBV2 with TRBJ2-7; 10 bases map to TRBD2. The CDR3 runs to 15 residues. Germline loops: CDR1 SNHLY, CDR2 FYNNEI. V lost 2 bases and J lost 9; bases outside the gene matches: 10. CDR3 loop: CASSEITSGTLWQYF. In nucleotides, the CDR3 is TGTGCCAGCAGTGAAATTACTAGCGGGACCCTTTGGCAGTACTTC. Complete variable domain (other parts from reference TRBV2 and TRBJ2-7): EPEVTQTPSHQVTQMGQEVILRCVPISNHLYFYWYRQILGQKVEFLVSFYNNEISEKSEIFDDQFSVERPDGSNFTLKIRSTKLEDSAMYFCASSEITSGTLWQYFGPGTRLTVT.

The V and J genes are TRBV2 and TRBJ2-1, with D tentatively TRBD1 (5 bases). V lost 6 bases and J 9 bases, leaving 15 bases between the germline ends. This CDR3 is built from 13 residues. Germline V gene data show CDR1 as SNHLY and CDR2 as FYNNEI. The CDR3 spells CASRAQGKGEQFF. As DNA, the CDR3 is TGTGCCAGCAGGGCCCAGGGAAAAGGTGAGCAGTTCTTC.

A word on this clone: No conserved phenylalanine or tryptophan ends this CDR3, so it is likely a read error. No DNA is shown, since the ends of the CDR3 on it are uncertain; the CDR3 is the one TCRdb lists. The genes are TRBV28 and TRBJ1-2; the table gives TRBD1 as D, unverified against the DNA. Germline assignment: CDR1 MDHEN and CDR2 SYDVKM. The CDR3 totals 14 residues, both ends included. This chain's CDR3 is CASSLSARVAVSNI.

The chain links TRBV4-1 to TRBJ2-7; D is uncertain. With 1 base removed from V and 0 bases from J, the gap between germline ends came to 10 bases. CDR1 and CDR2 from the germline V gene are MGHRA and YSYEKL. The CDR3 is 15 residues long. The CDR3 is CASSQGGTSSYEQYF. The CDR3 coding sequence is TGCGCCAGCAGCCAAGGCGGCACCTCCTCCTACGAGCAGTACTTC.

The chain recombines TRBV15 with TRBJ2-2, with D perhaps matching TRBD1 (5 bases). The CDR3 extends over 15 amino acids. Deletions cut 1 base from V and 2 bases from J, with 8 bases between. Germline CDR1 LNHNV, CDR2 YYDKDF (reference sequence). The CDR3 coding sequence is TGTGCCACCAGCAGAGCTAGGGGAAACACCGGGGAGCTGTTTTTT. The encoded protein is CATSRARGNTGELFF.

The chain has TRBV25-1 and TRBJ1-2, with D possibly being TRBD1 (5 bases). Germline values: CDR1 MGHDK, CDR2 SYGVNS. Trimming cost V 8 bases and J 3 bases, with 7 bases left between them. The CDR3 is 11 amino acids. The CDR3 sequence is CASGGDYGYTF. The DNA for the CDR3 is TGTGCCAGCGGGGGGGACTATGGCTACACCTTC.

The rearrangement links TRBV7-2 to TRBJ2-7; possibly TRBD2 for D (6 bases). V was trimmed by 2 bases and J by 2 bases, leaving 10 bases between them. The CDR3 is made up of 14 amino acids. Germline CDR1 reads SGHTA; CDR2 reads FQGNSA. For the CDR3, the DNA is TGTGCCAGCAGCTTAAGTGGGGGGACCTACGAGCAGTACTTC. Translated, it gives CASSLSGGTYEQYF.

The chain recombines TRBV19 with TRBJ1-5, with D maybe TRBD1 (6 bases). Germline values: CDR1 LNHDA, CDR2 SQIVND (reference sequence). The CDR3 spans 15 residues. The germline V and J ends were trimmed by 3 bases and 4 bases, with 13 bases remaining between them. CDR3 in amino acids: CASSIPSGENQPQHF. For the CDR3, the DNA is TGTGCCAGTAGTATTCCTTCAGGGGAGAATCAGCCCCAGCATTTT.

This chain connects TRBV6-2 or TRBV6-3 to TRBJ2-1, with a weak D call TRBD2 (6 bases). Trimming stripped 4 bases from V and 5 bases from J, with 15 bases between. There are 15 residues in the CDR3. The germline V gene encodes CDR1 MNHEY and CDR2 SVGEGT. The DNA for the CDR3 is TGTGCCAGCAGTTCCTGGGCGCGGGGAGACAATGAGCAGTTCTTC. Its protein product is CASSSWARGDNEQFF.

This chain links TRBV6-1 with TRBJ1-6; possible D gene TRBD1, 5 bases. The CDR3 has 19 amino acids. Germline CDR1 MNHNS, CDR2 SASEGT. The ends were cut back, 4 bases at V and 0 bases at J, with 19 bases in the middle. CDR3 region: CASSGNLGRGSSYNSPLHF. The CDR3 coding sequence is TGTGCCAGCAGTGGGAATCTGGGACGCGGAAGCTCCTATAATTCACCCCTCCACTTT.

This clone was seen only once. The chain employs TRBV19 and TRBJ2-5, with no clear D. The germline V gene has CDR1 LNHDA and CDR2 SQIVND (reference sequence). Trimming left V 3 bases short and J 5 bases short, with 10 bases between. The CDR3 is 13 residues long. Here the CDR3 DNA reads TGTGCCAGTAGTATTTTTGCTCTTGAGACCCAGTACTTC. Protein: CASSIFALETQYF. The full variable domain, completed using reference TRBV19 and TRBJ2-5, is DGGITQSPKYLFRKEGQNVTLSCEQNLNHDAMYWYRQDPGQGLRLIYYSQIVNDFQKGDIAEGYSVSREKKESFPLTVTSAQKNPTAFYLCASSIFALETQYFGPGTRLLVL.

The chain's CDR3 is CASSEIADGDIQYF. As DNA, the CDR3 is TGTGCCAGCAGTGAAATTGCGGACGGAGACATTCAGTACTTC. The chain combines TRBV28 with TRBJ2-4, with unresolved D. V was pared by 5 bases and J by 8 bases, with 16 bases between. Germline loops: CDR1 MDHEN, CDR2 SYDVKM. This CDR3 spans 14 amino acids.

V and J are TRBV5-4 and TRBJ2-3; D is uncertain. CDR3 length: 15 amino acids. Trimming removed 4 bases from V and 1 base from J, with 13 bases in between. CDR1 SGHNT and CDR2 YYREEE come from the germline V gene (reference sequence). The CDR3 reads CASSPEVAGTDTQYF. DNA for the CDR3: TGTGCCAGCAGCCCGGAAGTAGCAGGCACAGATACGCAGTATTTT. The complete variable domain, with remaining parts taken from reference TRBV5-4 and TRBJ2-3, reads ETGVTQSPTHLIKTRGQQVTLRCSSQSGHNTVSWYQQALGQGPQFIFQYYREEENGRGNFPPRFSGLQFPNYSSELNVNALELDDSALYLCASSPEVAGTDTQYFGPGTRLTVL.

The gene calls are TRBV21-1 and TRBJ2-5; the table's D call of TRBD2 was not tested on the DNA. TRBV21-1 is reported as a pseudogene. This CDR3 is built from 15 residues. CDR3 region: CASSAGDTAKETQYF. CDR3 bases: TGTGCCAGCAGCGCGGGGGACACCGCGAAAGAGACCCAGTACTTC.

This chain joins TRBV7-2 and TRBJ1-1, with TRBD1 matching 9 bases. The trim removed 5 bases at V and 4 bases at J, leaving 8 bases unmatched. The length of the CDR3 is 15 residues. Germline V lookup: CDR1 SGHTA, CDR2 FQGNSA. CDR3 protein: CASSLGTGRRTEAFF. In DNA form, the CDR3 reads TGTGCCAGCAGCCTAGGGACAGGGAGACGCACTGAAGCTTTCTTT.

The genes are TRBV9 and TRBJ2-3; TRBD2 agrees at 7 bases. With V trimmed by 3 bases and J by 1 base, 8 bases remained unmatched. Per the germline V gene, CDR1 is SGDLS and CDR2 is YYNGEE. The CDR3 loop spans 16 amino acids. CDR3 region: CASSDDAGAGTDTQYF. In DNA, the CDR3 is TGTGCCAGCAGCGACGACGCGGGAGCGGGCACAGATACGCAGTATTTT.

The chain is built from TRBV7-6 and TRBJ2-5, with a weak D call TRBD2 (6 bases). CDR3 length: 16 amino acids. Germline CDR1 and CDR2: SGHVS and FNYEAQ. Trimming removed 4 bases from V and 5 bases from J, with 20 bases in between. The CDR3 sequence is CASSSWGDPRGETQYF. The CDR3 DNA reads TGTGCCAGCAGCTCCTGGGGGGACCCACGCGGCGAGACCCAGTACTTC.